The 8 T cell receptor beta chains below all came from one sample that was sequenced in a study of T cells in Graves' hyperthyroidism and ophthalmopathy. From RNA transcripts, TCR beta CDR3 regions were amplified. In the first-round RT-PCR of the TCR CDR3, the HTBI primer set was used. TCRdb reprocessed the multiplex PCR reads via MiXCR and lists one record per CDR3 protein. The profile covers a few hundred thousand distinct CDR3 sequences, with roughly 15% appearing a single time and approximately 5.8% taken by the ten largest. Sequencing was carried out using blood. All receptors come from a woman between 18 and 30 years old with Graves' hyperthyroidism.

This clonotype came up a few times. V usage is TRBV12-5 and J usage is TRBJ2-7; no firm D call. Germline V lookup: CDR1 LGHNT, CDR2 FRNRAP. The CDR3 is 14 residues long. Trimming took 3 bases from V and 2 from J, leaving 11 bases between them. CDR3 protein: CASGFLPGAYEQYF. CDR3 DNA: TGTGCTAGTGGTTTTTTACCAGGCGCCTACGAGCAGTACTTC. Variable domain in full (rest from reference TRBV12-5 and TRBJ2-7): DARVTQTPRHKVTEMGQEVTMRCQPILGHNTVFWYRQTMMQGLELLAYFRNRAPLDDSGMPKDRFSAEMPDATLATLKIQPSEPRDSAVYFCASGFLPGAYEQYFGPGTRLTVT.

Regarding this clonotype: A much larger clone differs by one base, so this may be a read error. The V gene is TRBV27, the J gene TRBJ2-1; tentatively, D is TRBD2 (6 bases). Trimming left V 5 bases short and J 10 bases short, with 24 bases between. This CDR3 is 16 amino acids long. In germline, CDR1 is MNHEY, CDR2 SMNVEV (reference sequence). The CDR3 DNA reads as TGTGCCAGCAGTCCGCTCGGCAGCGGGCTCTCAGGCGAGCAGTTCTTC. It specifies CASSPLGSGLSGEQFF.

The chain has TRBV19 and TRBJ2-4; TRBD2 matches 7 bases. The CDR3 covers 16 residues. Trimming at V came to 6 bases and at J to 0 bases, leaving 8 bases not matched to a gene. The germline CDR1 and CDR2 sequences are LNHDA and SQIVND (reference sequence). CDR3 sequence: CASRALAGLAKNIQYF. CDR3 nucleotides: TGTGCCAGTAGGGCGTTAGCGGGCTTAGCCAAAAACATTCAGTACTTC.

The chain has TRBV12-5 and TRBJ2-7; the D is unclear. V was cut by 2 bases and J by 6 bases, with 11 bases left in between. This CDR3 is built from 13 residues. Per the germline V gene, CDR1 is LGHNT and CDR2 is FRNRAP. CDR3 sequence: CASGLLLEGEQYF. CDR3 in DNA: TGTGCTAGTGGTTTGCTCCTTGAAGGCGAGCAGTACTTC.

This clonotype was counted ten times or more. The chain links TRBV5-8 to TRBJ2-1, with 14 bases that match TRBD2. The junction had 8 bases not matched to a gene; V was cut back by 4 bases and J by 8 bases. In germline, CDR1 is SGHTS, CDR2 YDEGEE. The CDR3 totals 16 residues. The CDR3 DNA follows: TGTGCCAGCAGCCGGCGGGGACTAGCGGGAGCCTATGAGCAGTTCTTC. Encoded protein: CASSRRGLAGAYEQFF. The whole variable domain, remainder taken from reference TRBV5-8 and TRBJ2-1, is EAGVTQSPTHLIKTRGQQATLRCSPISGHTSVYWYQQALGLGLQFLLWYDEGEERNRGNFPPRFSGRQFPNYSSELNVNALELEDSALYLCASSRRGLAGAYEQFFGPGTRLTVL.

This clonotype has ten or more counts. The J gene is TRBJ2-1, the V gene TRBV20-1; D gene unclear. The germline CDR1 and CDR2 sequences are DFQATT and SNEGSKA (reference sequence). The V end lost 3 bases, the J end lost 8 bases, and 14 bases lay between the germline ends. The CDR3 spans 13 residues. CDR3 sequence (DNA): TGCAGTGCTAGGTCCGGATCTTGGGATGAGCAGTTCTTC. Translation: CSARSGSWDEQFF.

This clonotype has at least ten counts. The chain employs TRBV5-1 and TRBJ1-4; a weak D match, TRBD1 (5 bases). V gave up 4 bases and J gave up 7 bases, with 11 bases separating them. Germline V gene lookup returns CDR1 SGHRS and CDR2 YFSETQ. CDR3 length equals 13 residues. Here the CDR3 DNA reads TGCGCCAGCAGCCCCGGACAAAGTGAAAAACTGTTTTTT. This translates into CASSPGQSEKLFF. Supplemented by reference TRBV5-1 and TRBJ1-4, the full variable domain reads KAGVTQTPRYLIKTRGQQVTLSCSPISGHRSVSWYQQTPGQGLQFLFEYFSETQRNKGNFPGRFSGRQFSNSRSEMNVSTLELGDSALYLCASSPGQSEKLFFGSGTQLSVL.

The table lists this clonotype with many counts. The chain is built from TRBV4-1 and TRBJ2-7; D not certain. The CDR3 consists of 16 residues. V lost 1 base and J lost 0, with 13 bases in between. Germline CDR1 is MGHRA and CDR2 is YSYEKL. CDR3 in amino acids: CASSQVDLGFSYEQYF. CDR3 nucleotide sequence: TGCGCCAGCAGCCAAGTGGACCTAGGGTTCTCCTACGAGCAGTACTTC.